A selection of T cell receptor beta chains follows, all from one sample in a study of blood T cell repertoires in COVID-19. Using immunoSEQ multiplex PCR, the repertoire was profiled, and TCRdb retains in-frame clones only, with some absent. The table lists approximately 290,000 clones, almost 90% of them singletons, with 4% to 5.5% in the top ten. Sequences were obtained from PBMCs or T cells enriched from blood (not recorded which). Receptors were obtained from a woman aged 18-29 years with acute COVID-19. CDR3s include the opening cysteine and the closing phenylalanine or tryptophan. The order of the fields is D gene, clone size, J gene, V gene, CDR3 DNA, CDR3 protein. The D gene is left open where the match is weak. Size tells how often a clone was seen (once, few, many) or the class of an expanded clone, and some rows leave it out.

>TRBD1|NA|TRBJ2-2|TRBV28
TGTGCCAGCAGAAACAGGGGGCTAAGCGGGGAGCTGTTTTTT
CASRNRGLSGELFF
>TRBD2|NA|TRBJ2-3|TRBV7-9
TGTGCCAGCAGCCCCGGCCAGGGGCGGGGGGGCACAGATACGCAGTATTTT
CASSPGQGRGGTDTQYF
>TRBD2|NA|TRBJ2-7|TRBV7-9
TGTGCCAGCAGCCGAGCGGGAGGAACCTACGAGCAGTACTTC
CASSRAGGTYEQYF
>TRBD2|NA|TRBJ2-1|TRBV7-9
TGTGCCATCTCTGGAGCGGGACTCTCCGATGAGCAGTTCTTC
CAISGAGLSDEQFF
>TRBD1|NA|TRBJ1-4|TRBV3-1/TRBV3-2
TGTGCCAGCAGCCTGAGGACAGGAGGGAAACTGTTTTTT
CASSLRTGGKLFF
>TRBD2|NA|TRBJ2-1|TRBV5-1
TGCGCCAGCAGCTGGACTAGCGGCTACAATGAGCAGTTCTTC
CASSWTSGYNEQFF
>NA|NA|TRBJ1-6|TRBV2
TGTGCCAGCAGTGATCCTTTCGTGCAGACAAATTCACCCCTCCACTTT
CASSDPFVQTNSPLHF
>NA|many|TRBJ2-2|TRBV7-9
TGTGCCAGCAGCTTAGCCGCCGGGGAGCTGTTTTTT
CASSLAAGELFF
>NA|NA|TRBJ1-5|TRBV5-8
TGTGCCAGCAGCGTATTATATCAGCCCCAGCATTTT
CASSVLYQPQHF
>NA|NA|TRBJ2-3|TRBV5-4
TGTGCCAGCAGTCCAGATCTTCTGGCAGATACGCAGTATTTT
CASSPDLLADTQYF
>TRBD1|NA|TRBJ2-2|TRBV10-1
TGCGCCAGCAGTGTAGGGACAGCGAACACCGGGGAGCTGTTTTTT
CASSVGTANTGELFF
>NA|NA|TRBJ1-2|TRBV28
TGTGCCAGCAGGTTGGGGGGGTCCTACTATGGCTACACCTTC
CASRLGGSYYGYTF
>TRBD1|few|TRBJ1-1|TRBV10-2
TGCGCCAGCACCTACGACAGGGGAAGTTTTGAAGCTTTCTTT
CASTYDRGSFEAFF
>NA|NA|TRBJ2-1|TRBV28
TGTGCCAGCAGGAGGTTGTACAATGAGCAGTTCTTC
CASRRLYNEQFF
>TRBD1|NA|TRBJ1-5|TRBV9
TGTGCCAGCAGCCCTCGGGGACAGAGCAATCAGCCCCAGCATTTT
CASSPRGQSNQPQHF
>TRBD1|NA|TRBJ1-2|TRBV19
TGTGCCAGTAATCCCGTCGACAGGGAAGGCTACACCTTC
CASNPVDREGYTF
>NA|NA|TRBJ1-1|TRBV5-4
TGTGCCAGCAGCTTGGGTGGGGAGGCAGCTGAAGCTTTCTTT
CASSLGGEAAEAFF
>NA|NA|TRBJ2-1|TRBV29-1
TGCAGCATTGACATATGGAGCTCCTACAATGAGCAGTTCTTC
CSIDIWSSYNEQFF
>NA|few|TRBJ2-2|TRBV6-5
TGTGCCAGCAGGGGGCAGCTCACCGGGGAGCTGTTTTTT
CASRGQLTGELFF
>TRBD1|NA|TRBJ2-1|TRBV9
TGTGCCAGCAGCGAATCCGGGACAGGCTACAATGAGCAGTTCTTC
CASSESGTGYNEQFF
>NA|NA|TRBJ1-2|TRBV19
TGTGCCAGTAGTATCGGTGAAGCCCACTATGGCTACACCTTC
CASSIGEAHYGYTF
>NA|once|TRBJ1-1|TRBV2
TGTGCCAGCAGTGAAGGTGGGAAAAGGGGCTCTGAAGCTTTCTTT
CASSEGGKRGSEAFF
>NA|NA|TRBJ2-1|TRBV6-5
TGTGCCAGCCGCGGCGGGATAGCATTTGAGCAGTTCTTC
CASRGGIAFEQFF
>NA|NA|TRBJ1-2|TRBV28
TGTGCCAGCAGTTTCAGGGGCGGGCCGGACTCTAATGGCTACACCTTC
CASSFRGGPDSNGYTF
>NA|NA|TRBJ2-5|TRBV19
TGTGCCAGTAGTAAGGAGGGGGCAGAGACCCAGTACTTC
CASSKEGAETQYF
>TRBD2|NA|TRBJ2-1|TRBV7-3
TGTGCCAGCAGCTTAGCTAGCGGGGCCCTTAGCTCCTACAATGAGCAGTTCTTC
CASSLASGALSSYNEQFF
>NA|NA|TRBJ2-3|TRBV24-1
TGTGCCACCAGTGACTTCGACAGGGCGGGGAGCACAGATACGCAGTATTTT
CATSDFDRAGSTDTQYF
>TRBD2|once|TRBJ2-1|TRBV5-1
TGCGCCAGCAGCTTGGGCCCGGGGCTAGCGGGAGTCAATGAGCAGTTCTTC
CASSLGPGLAGVNEQFF
>TRBD2|NA|TRBJ2-7|TRBV28
TGTGCCAGCAGTTCGGTAGGGGCGGGGGGAGGCTACGAGCAGTACTTC
CASSSVGAGGGYEQYF
>TRBD2|NA|TRBJ2-7|TRBV6-1
TGTGCCAGCAGTGATTATGGCGGGAGTATAGACGAGCAGTACTTC
CASSDYGGSIDEQYF
>NA|NA|TRBJ2-1|TRBV9
TGTGCCAGCAGCGTAGGGGGCGGCTGGGGCTACAATGAGCAGTTCTTC
CASSVGGGWGYNEQFF
>TRBD1|NA|TRBJ1-1|TRBV27
TGTGCCAGCAGACAGGGGGGGACTGAAGCTTTCTTT
CASRQGGTEAFF
>NA|NA|TRBJ1-1|TRBV6-5
TGTGCCAGCAGTTACTCGCCAAAGGGGAATACTGAAGCTTTCTTT
CASSYSPKGNTEAFF
>TRBD1|NA|TRBJ1-2|TRBV7-9
TGTGCCAGCAGCTCCAGGGGGAGCGAAGAAATTAACTATGGCTACACCTTC
CASSSRGSEEINYGYTF
>NA|NA|TRBJ2-7|TRBV19
TGTGCCAGTAGTATAATGAGCGTCGGGAACGAGCAGTACTTC
CASSIMSVGNEQYF
>TRBD1|once|TRBJ2-5|TRBV28
TGTGCCAGCGAAGCAACAGGGGCAATGGAGACCCAGTACTTC
CASEATGAMETQYF
>NA|NA|TRBJ1-1|TRBV11-2
TGTGCCAGCAGCCGGGGCCCCGGGGGGACTGAAGCTTTCTTT
CASSRGPGGTEAFF
>TRBD1|NA|TRBJ1-6|TRBV6-6
TGTGCCAGCAGTCGACAGGGAACGGTATCGGGTTCACCCCTCCACTTT
CASSRQGTVSGSPLHF
>TRBD2|NA|TRBJ2-2|TRBV9
TGTGCCAGCAGCGTTGCTAGCGGAAAGAACACCGGGGAGCTGTTTTTT
CASSVASGKNTGELFF
>TRBD1|NA|TRBJ1-2|TRBV29-1
TGCAGCGTCCCCGACAGGGGTGGCTACACCTTC
CSVPDRGGYTF
>NA|NA|TRBJ2-3|TRBV9
TGTGCCAGCAGCGTAACTCTTGCTACGTTTAGCACAGATACGCAGTATTTT
CASSVTLATFSTDTQYF
>NA|NA|TRBJ1-2|TRBV28
TGTGCCAGCAGTTTCAGGAATGGCTACACCTTC
CASSFRNGYTF
>NA|NA|TRBJ1-1|TRBV4-1
TGCGCCAGCAGCCACTTGGGGCTACAGGGGAACACTGAAGCTTTCTTT
CASSHLGLQGNTEAFF
>TRBD2|once|TRBJ2-1|TRBV9
TGTGCCAGCAGCGTAGCTACGAACTGGGCTAGCGGTAGCTCCTACAATGAGCAGTTCTTC
CASSVATNWASGSSYNEQFF
>TRBD2|NA|TRBJ2-7|TRBV9
TGTGCCAGCAGCGTAGGAAGCGGGAGGACCTCTGGGGAGCAGTACTTC
CASSVGSGRTSGEQYF
>NA|NA|TRBJ2-3|TRBV7-9
TGTGCCAGCGGAGCCACAGATACGCAGTATTTT
CASGATDTQYF
>NA|NA|TRBJ2-5|TRBV5-1
TGCGCCAGCAGCTACAGGGCTGGTGAGACCCAGTACTTC
CASSYRAGETQYF
>NA|NA|TRBJ1-1|TRBV7-3
TGTGCCAGCAGCTCCCCCGGGGTAGGGATCACTGAAGCTTTCTTT
CASSSPGVGITEAFF
>TRBD1|NA|TRBJ1-4|TRBV5-1
TGCGCCAGCAGCCATCGGACAGGGGGCGATCTAGTTAGGGAAAAACTGTTTTTT
CASSHRTGGDLVREKLFF
>NA|once|TRBJ1-2|TRBV4-2
TGTGCCAGCAGCCAAGATTTTCGCCCAGGGAACTATGGCTACACCTTC
CASSQDFRPGNYGYTF
>NA|NA|TRBJ2-2|TRBV28
TGTGCCAGCAGTTCCACCTACAGGGCAAACACCGGGGAGCTGTTTTTT
CASSSTYRANTGELFF
>NA|NA|TRBJ1-1|TRBV11-3
TGTGCCAGCAGCTTCCTAAACACTGAAGCTTTCTTT
CASSFLNTEAFF
>NA|once|TRBJ2-1|TRBV5-1
TGCGCCAGCAGCCTCGACCTGGCACAGGGATACAATGAGCAGTTCTTC
CASSLDLAQGYNEQFF
>NA|NA|TRBJ1-1|TRBV10-3
TGTGCCATCACGACAGGTCTAAGGACTGAAGCTTTCTTT
CAITTGLRTEAFF
>NA|NA|TRBJ2-7|TRBV6-5
TGTGCCAGCAGTTACAAGAGGCGGCAGTACTTC
CASSYKRRQYF
>NA|NA|TRBJ1-6|TRBV11-3
TGTGCCAGCAGCTTTAATAATGATCAGTCACCCCTCCACTTT
CASSFNNDQSPLHF
>TRBD2|NA|TRBJ2-7|TRBV6-2/TRBV6-3
TGTGCCAGCAGTTCCAGAGCGGGAGCATCGGACTACGAGCAGTACTTC
CASSSRAGASDYEQYF
>TRBD1|NA|TRBJ2-2|TRBV5-1
TGCGCCAGCAGCAGCCGGGACAGGGTGTACGGGGAGCTGTTTTTT
CASSSRDRVYGELFF
>NA|NA|TRBJ2-7|TRBV15
TGTGCCACCAGCAGAGGAGCAGGCACTAGCTACGAGCAGTACTTC
CATSRGAGTSYEQYF
>TRBD1|once|TRBJ1-1|TRBV27
TGTGCCAGCAGGGGAACGGGACAGGGGGGAAAAGCTTTCTTT
CASRGTGQGGKAFF